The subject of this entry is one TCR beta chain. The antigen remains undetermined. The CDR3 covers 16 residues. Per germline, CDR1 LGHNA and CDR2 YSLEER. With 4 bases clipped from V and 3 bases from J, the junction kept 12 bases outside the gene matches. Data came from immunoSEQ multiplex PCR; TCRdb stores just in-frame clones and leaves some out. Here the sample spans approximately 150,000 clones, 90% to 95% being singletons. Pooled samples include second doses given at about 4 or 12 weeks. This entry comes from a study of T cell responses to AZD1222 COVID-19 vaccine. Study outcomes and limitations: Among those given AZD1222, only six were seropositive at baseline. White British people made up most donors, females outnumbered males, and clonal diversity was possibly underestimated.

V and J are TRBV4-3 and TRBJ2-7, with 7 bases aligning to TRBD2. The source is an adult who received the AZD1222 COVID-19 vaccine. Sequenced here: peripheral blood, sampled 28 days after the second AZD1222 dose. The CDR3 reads CASSRRLGEGNYEQYF. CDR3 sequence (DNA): TGCGCCAGCAGCCGGCGGTTGGGGGAGGGCAACTACGAGCAGTACTTC.